The 15 T cell receptor beta chains in this list originate from one sample, sequenced in a study of OX40 agonist ivuxolimab in advanced cancers. Generated by immunoSEQ multiplex PCR, the TCRdb table keeps only in-frame clones and is missing some. The sample carries about 76,000 clones, 85% to 90% recorded once. This material consisted of CD4+ or CD8+ T cells sorted from blood, taken in a trial of the OX40 agonist ivuxolimab. The source is an adult with an advanced solid tumor such as melanoma, head and neck, liver or kidney cancer.

This sequence joins TRBV6-5 and TRBJ2-2, with 7 bases that match TRBD1. CDR3 length: 14 residues. The ends lost 6 bases at V and 7 bases at J; junction bases unmatched: 8. Germline-derived CDR1 and CDR2 are MNHEY and SVGAGI. CDR3 sequence: CASSPTGYGGELFF. DNA of the CDR3: TGTGCCAGCAGCCCGACAGGGTATGGCGGGGAGCTGTTTTTT.

The chain combines TRBV19 with TRBJ2-1; 12 nucleotides line up with TRBD2. This CDR3 has 14 amino acids. Germline V gene lookup returns CDR1 LNHDA and CDR2 SQIVND (reference sequence). V lost 4 bases, J lost 9 bases, and 4 bases stayed unmatched. In DNA form, the CDR3 reads TGTGCCAGTAGTACCGGACTAGCGGGGAGTGAGCAGTTCTTC. It yields the protein CASSTGLAGSEQFF.

V and J are TRBV9 and TRBJ2-1; 8 bases are shared with TRBD2. Germline-derived CDR1 and CDR2 are SGDLS and YYNGEE. Losses at the gene ends were 0 bases for V and 5 bases for J; bases not matched to a gene: 4. The length of the CDR3 is 15 residues. CDR3 region: CASSVAGGSHNEQFF. CDR3 DNA: TGTGCCAGCAGCGTAGCGGGAGGGAGCCACAATGAGCAGTTCTTC.

This clone was seen once. The V gene is TRBV7-3, the J gene TRBJ1-2; D gene uncertain. There are 13 residues in the CDR3. The ends were cut back, 0 bases at V and 7 bases at J, with 9 bases in the middle. Germline CDR1 and CDR2: SGHTA and FQGTGA. CDR3 coding DNA: TGTGCCAGCAGCTTAACCGGGTTTGGTGGCTACACCTTC. It is translated as CASSLTGFGGYTF.

The V gene is TRBV7-7, the J gene TRBJ2-7; possible D gene TRBD1, 5 bases. The CDR3 contains 13 residues. V lost 5 bases and J lost 4, with 12 bases in between. Germline V gene data show CDR1 as SSHAT and CDR2 as FNYEAQ (reference sequence). CDR3 nucleotide sequence: TGTGCCAGCAGCGGACAACACGAGTACGAGCAGTACTTC. It translates to CASSGQHEYEQYF.

The rearrangement joins TRBV4-1 to TRBJ2-1, with 10 positions matching TRBD2. This CDR3 is built from 15 residues. V shed 1 base, J shed 9 bases, and the junction held 6 bases outside the gene matches. Germline-derived CDR1 and CDR2 are MGHRA and YSYEKL. The CDR3 loop reads CASSQALAGMGEQFF. The CDR3 DNA follows: TGCGCCAGCAGCCAAGCACTAGCGGGGATGGGTGAGCAGTTCTTC.

The V gene is TRBV12-5, the J gene TRBJ2-5; D is undetermined. Per germline, CDR1 LGHNT and CDR2 FRNRAP. The CDR3 is made up of 13 amino acids. V was cut by 2 bases and J by 5 bases, with 9 bases left in between. The CDR3 DNA reads TGTGCTAGTGGTTTGCGTGGATCGGAGACCCAGTACTTC. Its translation: CASGLRGSETQYF.

The chain joins TRBV19 to TRBJ1-3; D uncertain. This CDR3 spans 14 amino acids. Germline CDR1 reads LNHDA; CDR2 reads SQIVND (reference sequence). Trimming left V 4 bases short and J 0 bases short, with 7 bases between. DNA for the CDR3: TGTGCCAGTAGTACTCAGGACTCTGGAAACACCATATATTTT. This gives the protein CASSTQDSGNTIYF.

This chain joins TRBV5-1 and TRBJ1-1, with a weak D call TRBD1 (6 bases). Germline V lookup: CDR1 SGHRS, CDR2 YFSETQ. Trimming shortened V by 0 bases and J by 3 bases, and 15 bases separated the two germline ends. This CDR3 has 16 residues. CDR3 sequence reads: CASSLVSGARDTEAFF. The CDR3 DNA sequence: TGCGCCAGCAGCTTGGTATCAGGGGCCAGAGACACTGAAGCTTTCTTT.

The gene calls are TRBV7-6 and TRBJ1-4, with D unclear. V was cut by 5 bases and J by 8 bases, with 12 bases left in between. Germline lookup yields CDR1 SGHVS and CDR2 FNYEAQ. The CDR3 has 13 amino acids. Here the CDR3 reads CASSPRFSEKLFF. The CDR3 DNA reads as TGTGCCAGCAGCCCACGGTTTTCCGAAAAACTGTTTTTT.

This chain joins TRBV19 and TRBJ1-5, with TRBD1 as a possible D gene (5 bases). This CDR3 contains 14 residues. Trimming removed 7 bases from V and 6 bases from J, with 16 bases in between. Germline V CDR1 and CDR2: LNHDA, SQIVND (reference sequence). The CDR3 sequence is CASTQLGGVQPQHF. CDR3 nucleotides: TGTGCCAGTACCCAACTCGGGGGGGTTCAGCCCCAGCATTTT.

The gene calls are TRBV4-3 and TRBJ2-4; 8 bases fit TRBD1. Per germline, CDR1 LGHNA and CDR2 YSLEER. The CDR3 is 17 residues long. V dropped 4 bases and J dropped 1; count of bases not matched to a gene: 9. CDR3 amino acids: CASSPSTGARAKNIQYF. The CDR3 DNA reads TGCGCCAGCAGCCCTTCGACAGGGGCGAGGGCCAAAAACATTCAGTACTTC.

The rearrangement links TRBV5-4 to TRBJ2-5, with D possibly being TRBD2 (5 bases). The CDR3 contains 15 residues. V lost 4 bases and J lost 5, with 18 bases in between. The germline V gene has CDR1 SGHNT and CDR2 YYREEE (reference sequence). The CDR3 nucleotides read TGTGCCAGCAGCCGAGGACTCGGCCCGGTGGAGACCCAGTACTTC. This sequence encodes CASSRGLGPVETQYF.

The chain joins TRBV5-1 to TRBJ2-5, with D hard to call. This CDR3 is built from 12 residues. CDR1 and CDR2 from the germline V gene are SGHRS and YFSETQ. V was trimmed by 4 bases and J by 3 bases, leaving 7 bases between them. The CDR3 coding sequence is TGCGCCAGCAGCGTCCCCGAAGAGACCCAGTACTTC. Its protein product is CASSVPEETQYF. The variable domain in full, with the rest retrieved from reference TRBV5-1 and TRBJ2-5, is KAGVTQTPRYLIKTRGQQVTLSCSPISGHRSVSWYQQTPGQGLQFLFEYFSETQRNKGNFPGRFSGRQFSNSRSEMNVSTLELGDSALYLCASSVPEETQYFGPGTRLLVL.

The chain employs TRBV11-2 and TRBJ1-5; D call uncertain. The CDR3 is 13 amino acids. Germline CDR1 is SGHAT and CDR2 is FQNNGV. The ends were cut back, 3 bases at V and 2 bases at J, with 5 bases in the middle. Here the CDR3 reads CASSFSGNQPQHF. The CDR3, as DNA: TGTGCCAGCAGCTTCTCAGGCAATCAGCCCCAGCATTTT.